These 25 T cell receptor beta chains originate from one sample sequenced in a study of shared clonotypes between healthy human individuals. TCRdb's copy holds only in-frame clones and misses some; the assay was immunoSEQ multiplex PCR. The table lists approximately 2.1 million clones, more than 80% of them singletons, with under 0.45% in the top ten. Material: naive CD4+ T cells from PBMCs. Subset: CD45RA+ positively selected. These receptors all stem from a man aged 18-30 years in good health. Some clones in this sample may be carry-over from other donors' samples.

As to this clone: Other DNA sequences in this specimen translate into the identical CDR3. The CDR3 DNA is TGTGCCAGTAGTATACCGGGACAGGGGGCTTACGAGCAGTACTTC. Amino acid sequence: CASSIPGQGAYEQYF. The V gene is TRBV19, the J gene TRBJ2-7, with TRBD1 matching 12 bases. V lost 2 bases to trimming and J lost 4 bases; unmatched junction nucleotides: 3. The CDR3 consists of 15 residues. The germline V gene has CDR1 LNHDA and CDR2 SQIVND (reference sequence).

In DNA, the CDR3 is TGTGCCAGTCGTACAGGCGAAGAGACCCAGTACTTC. This gives the protein CASRTGEETQYF. The chain is built from TRBV2 and TRBJ2-5; D may be TRBD1 (5 bases). Trimming removed 9 bases from V and 3 bases from J, with 11 bases in between. The CDR3 has 12 residues. Germline V gene data show CDR1 as SNHLY and CDR2 as FYNNEI.

This chain joins TRBV9 and TRBJ2-7; 11 bases are a match to TRBD1. The CDR3 runs to 14 residues. CDR1 and CDR2 from the germline V gene are SGDLS and YYNGEE. V lost 0 bases, J lost 6 bases, and 2 bases stayed unmatched. The CDR3 coding sequence is TGTGCCAGCAGCGTAGGTGGACAGGGGGCCGAGCAGTACTTC. As protein: CASSVGGQGAEQYF.

Remarks on this clone: This same CDR3 is encoded by further DNA sequences in the sample. J is TRBJ2-7 and V is TRBV5-1, with unresolved D. Germline-derived CDR1 and CDR2 are SGHRS and YFSETQ. The V end lost 0 bases, the J end lost 3 bases, and 7 bases lay between the germline ends. There are 13 residues in the CDR3. The CDR3 sequence: CASSLVGNYEQYF. CDR3 in DNA: TGCGCCAGCAGCTTGGTTGGCAACTACGAGCAGTACTTC. The full variable domain, with the rest looked up from reference TRBV5-1 and TRBJ2-7, is KAGVTQTPRYLIKTRGQQVTLSCSPISGHRSVSWYQQTPGQGLQFLFEYFSETQRNKGNFPGRFSGRQFSNSRSEMNVSTLELGDSALYLCASSLVGNYEQYFGPGTRLTVT.

This chain uses TRBV5-6 with TRBJ1-3; D gene uncertain. The ends were cut back, 1 base at V and 4 bases at J, with 9 bases in the middle. The V gene's germline CDR1 is SGHDT and CDR2 YYEEEE. CDR3 length equals 14 residues. CDR3 amino acids: CASSLWRAGNTIYF. The CDR3, as DNA: TGTGCCAGCAGCTTGTGGAGAGCCGGAAACACCATATATTTT.

V gene TRBV5-1 combines with J gene TRBJ2-7, with D perhaps given as TRBD1 or TRBD2 (5 bases each). CDR3 size: 15 residues. V was trimmed by 4 bases and J by 0 bases, leaving 14 bases between them. Germline-derived CDR1 and CDR2 are SGHRS and YFSETQ. Written as DNA, the CDR3 is TGCGCCAGCAGCCCTGTCGGGGCGAGCTCCTACGAGCAGTACTTC. Translated: CASSPVGASSYEQYF.

This clone was found once. The V gene is TRBV5-1, the J gene TRBJ2-3, with TRBD2 matching 9 bases. This CDR3 comprises 15 residues. The V gene end was trimmed by 4 bases and the J gene end by 2 bases; junction bases not matched to a gene: 5. The germline V gene encodes CDR1 SGHRS and CDR2 YFSETQ. The CDR3 region is CASSQLAGATDTQYF. The CDR3 DNA is TGCGCCAGCAGCCAACTAGCGGGTGCCACAGATACGCAGTATTTT.

The chain uses TRBV28 and TRBJ2-2; D may be TRBD1 (5 bases). Germline V gene sequence: CDR1 MDHEN, CDR2 SYDVKM. V gave up 7 bases and J gave up 4 bases, with 16 bases separating them. The CDR3 totals 15 residues. CDR3 nucleotides: TGTGCCAGCATCGAGAGCAGGGTCGGCACCGGGGAGCTGTTTTTT. Translated: CASIESRVGTGELFF.

This clone was seen only once. CDR3 sequence: CATSRGDRGNQPQHF. As DNA, the CDR3 is TGTGCCACCAGCAGGGGGGACAGGGGCAATCAGCCCCAGCATTTT. The chain recombines TRBV15 with TRBJ1-5; 9 bases fit TRBD1. The ends lost 3 bases at V and 2 bases at J; junction bases unmatched: 2. The CDR3 extends over 15 amino acids. Germline V lookup: CDR1 LNHNV, CDR2 YYDKDF (reference sequence).

This rearrangement joins TRBV5-5 to TRBJ1-1; D gene uncertain. Germline V gene data show CDR1 as SGHKS and CDR2 as YYEKEE (reference sequence). V lost 1 base and J lost 3, with 13 bases in between. CDR3 size: 15 residues. As DNA, the CDR3 is TGTGCCAGCAGCTTGTACTGGAGCCGGGACACTGAAGCTTTCTTT. Its translation: CASSLYWSRDTEAFF.

The V and J genes are TRBV18 and TRBJ2-2; D unclear. The V end lost 0 bases, the J end lost 7 bases, and 15 bases lay between the germline ends. This CDR3 comprises 16 residues. The germline V gene has CDR1 KGHSH and CDR2 LQKENI. CDR3 loop: CASSPPGQYLVGELFF. CDR3 nucleotide sequence: TGTGCCAGCTCACCACCCGGGCAGTACTTAGTCGGGGAGCTGTTTTTT.

The CDR3 bases are TGCAGCGTTACACCGGGACAGGGAAAGGGCGGCTACACCTTC. Translated: CSVTPGQGKGGYTF. This chain connects TRBV29-1 to TRBJ1-2, with TRBD1 matching over 9 bases. Germline V lookup: CDR1 SQVTM, CDR2 ANQGSEA. There are 14 residues in the CDR3. V lost 5 bases and J lost 8; bases outside the gene matches: 12.

V usage is TRBV4-3 and J usage is TRBJ1-2; D gene unclear. The CDR3 has 15 amino acids. The V and J ends lost 0 bases and 4 bases respectively, with 12 bases between them. Germline lookup yields CDR1 LGHNA and CDR2 YSLEER. CDR3 in amino acids: CASSQDIGKGYGYTF. CDR3 nucleotides: TGCGCCAGCAGCCAAGATATAGGGAAGGGCTATGGCTACACCTTC.

The chain couples TRBV13 to TRBJ1-1; D is undetermined. The CDR3 is made up of 12 amino acids. Germline-derived CDR1 and CDR2 are PRHDT and FYEKMQ (reference sequence). V shed 3 bases and J shed 6 bases, with 8 bases lying between them. CDR3 residues: CASSFPEAEAFF. The CDR3 coding sequence is TGTGCCAGCAGCTTTCCGGAGGCTGAAGCTTTCTTT.

The V gene is TRBV29-1, the J gene TRBJ1-1; D gene unclear. The length of the CDR3 is 13 residues. Germline-derived CDR1 and CDR2 are SQVTM and ANQGSEA. The V and J ends lost 2 bases and 1 base respectively, with 8 bases between them. The CDR3 region is CSVEIGANTEAFF. The CDR3 nucleotides are TGCAGCGTTGAAATCGGCGCGAACACTGAAGCTTTCTTT.

This sequence joins TRBV9 and TRBJ1-3; D is perhaps TRBD1 (5 bases). Germline-derived CDR1 and CDR2 are SGDLS and YYNGEE. This CDR3 contains 14 residues. Trimming removed 0 bases from V and 5 bases from J, with 9 bases in between. CDR3 DNA: TGTGCCAGCAGCGTAGGCCAGGGACGAAACACCATATATTTT. This translates into CASSVGQGRNTIYF.

The chain links TRBV4-1 to TRBJ1-2; D gene ambiguous. V was pared by 1 base and J by 0 bases, with 12 bases between. Germline V gives CDR1 MGHRA, CDR2 YSYEKL. CDR3 length equals 16 residues. CDR3: CASSQVSPGTNYGYTF. The CDR3 DNA follows: TGCGCCAGCAGCCAAGTCAGTCCGGGCACTAACTATGGCTACACCTTC.

The table lists this clone with a count of one. The chain uses TRBV5-1 and TRBJ1-2; tentative D call: TRBD1 (6 bases). Germline V lookup: CDR1 SGHRS, CDR2 YFSETQ. V was pared by 2 bases and J by 2 bases, with 13 bases between. This CDR3 spans 15 amino acids. For the CDR3, the DNA is TGCGCCAGCAGCTTCAGCCTAGGACAGAACTATGGCTACACCTTC. Its protein is CASSFSLGQNYGYTF.

V is TRBV9 and J is TRBJ2-5; 9 positions agree with TRBD2. Germline V gene lookup returns CDR1 SGDLS and CDR2 YYNGEE. This CDR3 has 16 amino acids. V lost 3 bases to trimming and J lost 3 bases; unmatched junction nucleotides: 9. The CDR3 is CASSAHPGLAEETQYF. CDR3 in DNA: TGTGCCAGCAGCGCTCATCCGGGACTAGCAGAAGAGACCCAGTACTTC.

This clone was recorded only once. The chain uses TRBV19 and TRBJ2-7, with D possibly matching TRBD1 (5 bases). This CDR3 spans 13 amino acids. The V gene lost 5 bases and the J gene lost 5 bases, with 13 bases spanning the gap. From germline, CDR1 is LNHDA and CDR2 SQIVND (reference sequence). CDR3 sequence (DNA): TGTGCCAGTAGTGTGACAGACCTTGACGAGCAGTACTTC. Protein product: CASSVTDLDEQYF.

V and J are TRBV11-2 and TRBJ2-1; 7 nucleotides line up with TRBD1. The CDR3 extends over 13 amino acids. V shed 3 bases and J 7 bases; nucleotides not matched to a gene: 3. In germline, CDR1 is SGHAT, CDR2 FQNNGV. The CDR3 spells CASSLDRTNEQFF. Here the CDR3 DNA reads TGTGCCAGCAGCTTGGACAGGACGAATGAGCAGTTCTTC.

The CDR3 loop reads CASSLDMGSWGPNTGELFF. The CDR3 nucleotides are TGTGCCAGCAGCTTAGATATGGGGAGTTGGGGCCCGAACACCGGGGAGCTGTTTTTT. The gene calls are TRBV11-3 and TRBJ2-2; D possibly matches TRBD1 or TRBD2 (5 bases each). There are 19 residues in the CDR3. V was pared by 0 bases and J by 0 bases, with 17 bases between. Germline values: CDR1 SGHNT, CDR2 YENEEA.

J is TRBJ2-5 and V is TRBV7-9; D might be TRBD2 (5 bases). The DNA end is a closer match to TRBJ2-7, so the J assignment may be wrong. The CDR3 is 15 residues long. Germline V gene data show CDR1 as SEHNR and CDR2 as FQNEAQ (reference sequence). CDR3 residues: CASSSLKDGLYEQYF. The CDR3 DNA sequence: TGTGCCAGCAGCTCCCTAAAGGACGGACTCTACGAGCAGTACTTC.

The CDR3 reads CASSVGVYNEQFF. In DNA form, the CDR3 reads TGTGCCAGCAGTGTCGGAGTTTACAATGAGCAGTTCTTC. The chain joins TRBV2 to TRBJ2-1; D ambiguous. The CDR3 consists of 13 residues. CDR1 is SNHLY and CDR2 is FYNNEI in the germline V gene. The V end lost 4 bases, the J end lost 4 bases, and 8 bases lay between the germline ends.

The rearrangement links TRBV29-1 to TRBJ2-3; possibly TRBD2 for D (6 bases). Trimming took 6 bases from V and 14 from J, leaving 21 bases between them. Germline values: CDR1 SQVTM, CDR2 ANQGSEA. This CDR3 contains 12 residues. CDR3 in DNA: TGCAGCGTCGGGGGTTCCGGGGCGGAGGGGTATTTT. Its protein product is CSVGGSGAEGYF.